The 32 T cell receptor beta chains below were found in one sample sequenced in a study of T-cell memory formation after mild COVID-19. TCRdb used MiXCR to reprocess the 5' RACE reads, holding one entry per CDR3 protein. The sample has about half a million distinct CDR3 sequences; about 18% are singletons. The sample consisted of PBMCs or a T cell subset sorted from them (not recorded which). Receptors originate from an adult woman who had mild COVID-19 (a few samples of this study predate the infection). Cell type and time point are not known.

The chain is built from TRBV30 and TRBJ1-6, with a possible D match to TRBD1 (5 bases). With 8 bases removed from V and 10 bases from J, the gap between germline ends came to 15 bases. Germline values: CDR1 GTSNPN, CDR2 SVGIG (reference sequence). This CDR3 is built from 12 residues. CDR3 in amino acids: CARGRRGSPLHF. For the CDR3, the DNA is TGTGCCCGAGGTCGAAGGGGATCACCCCTCCACTTT.

CDR3 sequence (DNA): TGTGCCAGCAGCTTAGGTCGACAGGGACGGCAGCCCCAGCATTTT. This codes for CASSLGRQGRQPQHF. The rearrangement uses TRBV7-8 and TRBJ1-5, with 7 bases identical to TRBD1. The CDR3 covers 15 residues. Germline CDR1 and CDR2: SGHVS and FQNEAQ. Losses at the gene ends were 1 base for V and 7 bases for J; bases not matched to a gene: 7.

This clonotype has just a few counts. The V call is TRBV4-3, the J call TRBJ2-7; the D gene could be TRBD1 or TRBD2 (6 bases each). This CDR3 contains 16 residues. Germline assignment: CDR1 LGHNA and CDR2 YSLEER. Trimming cost V 1 base and J 3 bases, with 16 bases left between them. CDR3 DNA: TGCGCCAGCAGCCAAGGAAGAAGGGGGGCGCGCTACGAGCAGTACTTC. Translating it yields CASSQGRRGARYEQYF.

This clonotype has at least ten counts. The rearrangement uses TRBV18 and TRBJ2-5; TRBD1 matches at 8 bases. The CDR3 consists of 13 residues. After removal of 6 bases from V and 5 bases from J, the junction contained 5 bases not matched to a gene. The germline gives CDR1 KGHSH, CDR2 LQKENI. CDR3 sequence reads: CASSRQGRETQYF. Written as DNA, the CDR3 is TGTGCCAGCTCGCGACAGGGGAGGGAGACCCAGTACTTC.

This clonotype was picked up one time. The J gene is TRBJ2-1, the V gene TRBV18, with 7 nucleotides matching TRBD1. This CDR3 has 15 amino acids. J was trimmed by 0 bases and V by 6 bases; bases with no gene match: 5. From germline, CDR1 is KGHSH and CDR2 LQKENI. The CDR3 nucleotides read TGTGCCAGCTCGCAGACAGGGACCTCCTACAATGAGCAGTTCTTC. This codes for CASSQTGTSYNEQFF.

This chain joins TRBV5-1 and TRBJ2-7; 16 bases align to TRBD2. Germline V gene data show CDR1 as SGHRS and CDR2 as YFSETQ. The CDR3 runs to 18 residues. Trimming at V came to 4 bases and at J to 4 bases, leaving 11 bases not matched to a gene. CDR3 DNA: TGCGCCAGCAGCCCGACCGGGACTAGCGGGGGGGCCCAGTACGAGCAGTACTTC. The encoded protein is CASSPTGTSGGAQYEQYF.

The rearrangement links TRBV6-2 or TRBV6-3 to TRBJ1-2, with D hard to call. The germline CDR1 and CDR2 sequences are MNHEY and SVGEGT. The CDR3 contains 13 residues. Trimming shortened V by 6 bases and J by 4 bases, and 12 bases separated the two germline ends. CDR3 residues: CASSSGRSYGYTF. The CDR3 DNA reads TGTGCCAGCAGCTCCGGTAGAAGCTATGGCTACACCTTC.

This chain links TRBV10-3 with TRBJ2-7; possibly TRBD2 for D (5 bases). The CDR3 covers 13 residues. The V gene lost 2 bases and the J gene lost 0 bases, with 5 bases spanning the gap. Germline CDR1 reads ENHRY; CDR2 reads SYGVKD. The CDR3 loop reads CAISETSSYEQYF. DNA for the CDR3: TGTGCCATCAGTGAGACTAGCTCCTACGAGCAGTACTTC.

A few counts support this clonotype. The CDR3 reads CASSPRTRKATDTQYF. The CDR3 bases are TGTGCCAGCAGCCCACGGACTAGAAAAGCGACAGATACGCAGTATTTT. The chain links TRBV7-9 to TRBJ2-3; 7 bases agree with TRBD2. The V gene's germline CDR1 is SEHNR and CDR2 FQNEAQ (reference sequence). The CDR3 is 16 amino acids. With 5 bases clipped from V and 3 bases from J, the junction kept 11 bases outside the gene matches.

This clonotype was recorded a few times. This rearrangement joins TRBV12-3 or TRBV12-4 to TRBJ2-3; 9 bases match TRBD2. Trimming cost V 7 bases and J 0 bases; bases outside gene matches: 5. The CDR3 loop spans 15 amino acids. CDR3 protein: CASKGLASSTDTQYF. The CDR3 DNA sequence: TGTGCCAGCAAGGGACTAGCCTCTAGCACAGATACGCAGTATTTT.

The rearrangement uses TRBV7-9 and TRBJ1-2, with TRBD1 matching over 8 bases. V shed 4 bases, J shed 8 bases, and the junction held 6 bases outside the gene matches. The CDR3 consists of 13 residues. Germline V CDR1 and CDR2: SEHNR, FQNEAQ (reference sequence). CDR3 protein: CASSSSTGVGYTF. The CDR3 DNA reads as TGTGCCAGCAGCTCGTCGACAGGGGTGGGCTACACCTTC.

This chain joins TRBV7-9 and TRBJ2-4; TRBD1 is a possible D gene (5 bases). CDR1 is SEHNR and CDR2 is FQNEAQ in the germline V gene (reference sequence). V lost 2 bases and J 0 bases, leaving 14 bases between the germline ends. The CDR3 extends over 17 amino acids. The CDR3 coding sequence is TGTGCCAGCAGCTTATTGGGGCCCAGAGAAGCCAAAAACATTCAGTACTTC. This codes for CASSLLGPREAKNIQYF.

This chain joins TRBV10-3 and TRBJ2-7; 8 bases map to TRBD2. Germline lookup yields CDR1 ENHRY and CDR2 SYGVKD. Trimming at V came to 8 bases and at J to 3 bases, leaving 9 bases not matched to a gene. This CDR3 is 14 amino acids long. The CDR3 region has the DNA TGTGCCATCTCGGGAGGGTCTTCGAACTACGAGCAGTACTTC. Protein product: CAISGGSSNYEQYF.

The gene calls are TRBV5-5 and TRBJ2-5, with 7 bases that match TRBD1. The CDR3 consists of 16 residues. Germline lookup yields CDR1 SGHKS and CDR2 YYEKEE (reference sequence). V shed 4 bases, J shed 5 bases, and the junction held 14 bases outside the gene matches. In DNA form, the CDR3 reads TGTGCCAGCAGCCGTTTGGGACAGCCCGCGGATGAGACCCAGTACTTC. This codes for CASSRLGQPADETQYF.

V gene TRBV23-1 combines with J gene TRBJ2-1; D is unclear. TRBV23-1 is sorted into the ORF group, with uncertain function. CDR3 size: 14 residues. V lost 2 bases and J 6 bases, leaving 11 bases between the germline ends. The CDR3 here is CASSQGVGCNEQFF. CDR3 sequence (DNA): TGCGCCAGCAGTCAAGGGGTCGGTTGCAATGAGCAGTTCTTC.

This chain links TRBV12-3 or TRBV12-4 with TRBJ2-1, with a tentative D call TRBD2 (6 bases). This CDR3 region has 11 residues. V lost 6 bases and J lost 7, with 7 bases in between. This CDR3 reads CASSGSNEQFF. CDR3 sequence (DNA): TGTGCCAGCAGCGGGAGTAATGAGCAGTTCTTC.

The rearrangement links TRBV3-1 to TRBJ2-4, with 7 bases aligning to TRBD2. Unmatched junction bases numbered 13, after V lost 0 bases and J lost 2 bases. The germline V gene has CDR1 LGHDT and CDR2 YNNKEL (reference sequence). The CDR3 runs 19 residues. The CDR3 protein is CASSQDEGGIVQSKNIQYF. In DNA, the CDR3 is TGTGCCAGCAGCCAAGACGAGGGAGGGATTGTTCAGTCCAAAAACATTCAGTACTTC.

This clonotype was picked up one time. Here the CDR3 DNA reads TGTGCCCAAGGACCGGGACACATGAAGGCTGAAGCTTTCTTT. It encodes CAQGPGHMKAEAFF. The rearrangement links TRBV30 to TRBJ1-1; TRBD1 might be the D (6 bases). This CDR3 is built from 14 residues. Deletions cut 8 bases from V and 6 bases from J, with 22 bases between. In germline, CDR1 is GTSNPN, CDR2 SVGIG (reference sequence).

The chain employs TRBV4-1 and TRBJ2-1, with 9 bases identical to TRBD2. With 1 base clipped from V and 5 bases from J, the junction kept 6 bases outside the gene matches. The CDR3 length is 16 residues. Germline lookup yields CDR1 MGHRA and CDR2 YSYEKL. CDR3 region: CASSQVGGGAHNEQFF. The CDR3 bases are TGCGCCAGCAGCCAAGTAGGCGGGGGGGCCCACAATGAGCAGTTCTTC.

This clonotype has just a few counts. V is TRBV6-2 or TRBV6-3 and J is TRBJ2-1, with a tentative D call TRBD2 (6 bases). This CDR3 is built from 18 residues. The V and J ends lost 2 bases and 0 bases respectively, with 17 bases between them. The germline V gene encodes CDR1 MNHEY and CDR2 SVGEGT. CDR3 DNA: TGTGCCAGCAGTTACACCCCTTTAGCGGCAAGCTCCTACAATGAGCAGTTCTTC. This gives the protein CASSYTPLAASSYNEQFF.

This chain connects TRBV9 to TRBJ2-5, with 8 bases aligning to TRBD1. This CDR3 is built from 16 residues. Germline CDR1 reads SGDLS; CDR2 reads YYNGEE. Trimming removed 3 bases from V and 4 bases from J; junction bases left unmatched: 11. The CDR3 DNA follows: TGTGCCAGCAGCGCCGAGGACAGGGCGAGGGGAGAGACCCAGTACTTC. This encodes CASSAEDRARGETQYF. Full variable domain (rest looked up from reference TRBV9 and TRBJ2-5): DSGVTQTPKHLITATGQRVTLRCSPRSGDLSVYWYQQSLDQGLQFLIQYYNGEERAKGNILERFSAQQFPDLHSELNLSSLELGDSALYFCASSAEDRARGETQYFGPGTRLLVL.

This clonotype showed up just a few times. J is TRBJ2-7 and V is TRBV6-2 or TRBV6-3; 9 bases line up with TRBD2. Germline loops: CDR1 MNHEY, CDR2 SVGEGT. CDR3 length: 16 residues. The junction had 10 bases not matched to a gene; V was cut back by 5 bases and J by 2 bases. The CDR3 here is CASSKVAGEVPYEQYF. CDR3 DNA: TGTGCCAGCAGTAAAGTAGCGGGAGAAGTTCCCTACGAGCAGTACTTC.

V is TRBV4-2 and J is TRBJ2-3; 8 positions agree with TRBD2. V dropped 5 bases and J dropped 6; count of bases not matched to a gene: 7. The CDR3 consists of 14 residues. CDR1 is LGHNA, CDR2 YNFKEQ, per germline. CDR3 loop: CASSSRGEGDTQYF. In DNA, the CDR3 is TGTGCCAGCAGCTCGCGGGGGGAAGGGGATACGCAGTATTTT.

The table lists this clonotype with a few counts. V gene TRBV18 combines with J gene TRBJ2-1; D uncertain. V was shortened by 5 bases and J by 5 bases, with 10 bases between the two germline ends. CDR1 KGHSH and CDR2 LQKENI come from the germline V gene. This CDR3 is built from 13 residues. The DNA for the CDR3 is TGTGCCAGCTCAAATAACAGAGACAATGAGCAGTTCTTC. This sequence encodes CASSNNRDNEQFF.

This clonotype has only a few counts. The chain uses TRBV7-9 and TRBJ1-4; D is ambiguous. The CDR3 is 14 residues long. Trimming left V 1 base short and J 4 bases short, with 7 bases between. CDR1 SEHNR and CDR2 FQNEAQ come from the germline V gene (reference sequence). CDR3 sequence (DNA): TGTGCCAGCAGCTTAGTTGGCGGTAATGAAAAACTGTTTTTT. It codes for CASSLVGGNEKLFF.

This clonotype was counted between two and nine times. The chain couples TRBV30 to TRBJ2-1; D is uncertain. Trimming stripped 0 bases from V and 4 bases from J, with 7 bases between. Germline V lookup: CDR1 GTSNPN, CDR2 SVGIG (reference sequence). CDR3 length: 13 residues. The CDR3 DNA sequence: TGTGCCTGGAGTGTAACCCTATACAATGAGCAGTTCTTC. This codes for CAWSVTLYNEQFF.

This sequence joins TRBV27 and TRBJ2-7, with 7 bases that match TRBD1. The V gene end was trimmed by 4 bases and the J gene end by 3 bases; junction bases not matched to a gene: 9. This CDR3 region has 15 residues. The germline V gene has CDR1 MNHEY and CDR2 SMNVEV (reference sequence). The CDR3 loop reads CASSSTGVGNYEQYF. CDR3 DNA: TGTGCCAGCAGTTCTACAGGGGTTGGGAACTACGAGCAGTACTTC.

Concerning this clonotype itself: A single base separates this from a much larger clone, so it may be a read error. The V gene is TRBV15, the J gene TRBJ2-3, with D possibly matching TRBD2 (7 bases). This CDR3 is built from 16 residues. Germline V gene sequence: CDR1 LNHNV, CDR2 YYDKDF (reference sequence). CDR3: CATSKGGGRSTDTRYF. CDR3 coding DNA: TGTGCCACCAGCAAAGGGGGGGGCAGGTCCACAGATACGCGGTATTTT.

This clonotype was recorded a few times. V usage is TRBV24-1 and J usage is TRBJ2-3; D uncertain. This CDR3 has 11 amino acids. CDR1 and CDR2 (germline): KGHDR, SFDVKD. V was cut by 3 bases and J by 5 bases, with 2 bases left in between. In DNA, the CDR3 is TGTGCCACCAGTGATCGAGATACGCAGTATTTT. Its protein is CATSDRDTQYF.

This clonotype was counted only a few times. This chain uses TRBV18 with TRBJ2-3; 7 positions match TRBD1. The germline CDR1 and CDR2 sequences are KGHSH and LQKENI. Trimming took 4 bases from V and 2 from J; bases not matched to a gene: 6. This CDR3 comprises 15 residues. The CDR3 DNA reads TGTGCCAGCTCACAGAACACAGGGGACACAGATACGCAGTATTTT. It yields the protein CASSQNTGDTDTQYF.

The chain is built from TRBV6-5 and TRBJ2-1, with D hard to call. Germline CDR1 MNHEY, CDR2 SVGAGI. This CDR3 has 13 amino acids. V was pared by 2 bases and J by 6 bases, with 8 bases between. The CDR3 protein is CASSYIQGNEQFF. The CDR3, as DNA: TGTGCCAGCAGTTACATTCAAGGCAATGAGCAGTTCTTC.

DNA for the CDR3: TGTGCCAGCCATCAGGGGTCGAACACCGGGGAGCTGTTTTTT. Translated: CASHQGSNTGELFF. The chain employs TRBV5-6 and TRBJ2-2, with D possibly TRBD1 on 6 matching bases. This CDR3 has 14 residues. With 7 bases removed from V and 0 bases from J, the gap between germline ends came to 10 bases. CDR1 and CDR2 from the germline V gene are SGHDT and YYEEEE.